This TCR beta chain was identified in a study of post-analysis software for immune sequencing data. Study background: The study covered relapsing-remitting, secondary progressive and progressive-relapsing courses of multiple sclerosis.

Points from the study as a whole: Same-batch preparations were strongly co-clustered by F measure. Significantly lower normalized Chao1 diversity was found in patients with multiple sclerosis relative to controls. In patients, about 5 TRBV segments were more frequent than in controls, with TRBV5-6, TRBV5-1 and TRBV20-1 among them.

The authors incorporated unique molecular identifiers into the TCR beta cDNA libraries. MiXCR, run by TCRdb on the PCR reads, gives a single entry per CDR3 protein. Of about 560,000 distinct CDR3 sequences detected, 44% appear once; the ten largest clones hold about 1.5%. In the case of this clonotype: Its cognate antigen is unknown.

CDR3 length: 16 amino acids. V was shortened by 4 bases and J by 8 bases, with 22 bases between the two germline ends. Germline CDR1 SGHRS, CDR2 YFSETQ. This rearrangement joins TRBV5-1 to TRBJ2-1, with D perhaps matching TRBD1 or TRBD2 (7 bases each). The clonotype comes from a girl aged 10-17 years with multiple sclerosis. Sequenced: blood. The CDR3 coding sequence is TGCGCCAGCAGCGTTCCGAGTATGGGAGGGGGCGATGAGCAGTTCTTC. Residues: CASSVPSMGGGDEQFF. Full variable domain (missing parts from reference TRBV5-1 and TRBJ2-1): KAGVTQTPRYLIKTRGQQVTLSCSPISGHRSVSWYQQTPGQGLQFLFEYFSETQRNKGNFPGRFSGRQFSNSRSEMNVSTLELGDSALYLCASSVPSMGGGDEQFFGPGTRLTVL.